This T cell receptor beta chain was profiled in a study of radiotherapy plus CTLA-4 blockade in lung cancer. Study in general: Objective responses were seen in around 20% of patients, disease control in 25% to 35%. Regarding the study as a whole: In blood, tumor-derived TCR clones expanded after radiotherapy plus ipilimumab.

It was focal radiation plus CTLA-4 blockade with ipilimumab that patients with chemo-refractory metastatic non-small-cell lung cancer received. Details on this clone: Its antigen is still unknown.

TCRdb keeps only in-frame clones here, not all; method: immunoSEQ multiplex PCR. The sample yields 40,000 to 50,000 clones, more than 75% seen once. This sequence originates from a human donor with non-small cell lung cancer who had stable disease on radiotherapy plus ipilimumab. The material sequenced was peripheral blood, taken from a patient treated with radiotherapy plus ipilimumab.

The CDR3 DNA is TGCGCCAGCAGCCAACGAAGCGGCCCGAACACCGGGGAGCTGTTTTTT. Translated, it gives CASSQRSGPNTGELFF. The chain links TRBV4-3 to TRBJ2-2; D is possibly TRBD2 (5 bases). The CDR3 has 16 residues. The germline gives CDR1 LGHNA, CDR2 YSLEER. V was trimmed by 2 bases and J by 0 bases, leaving 10 bases between them.